This is a list of T cell receptor beta chains from one sample in a study of tumor-infiltrating lymphocytes in localized non-small cell lung cancer. Libraries were prepared by immunoSEQ multiplex PCR; TCRdb keeps only in-frame clonotypes and omits some of them. The repertoire consists of roughly 24,000 clones, with 50% to 70% occurring once and the leading ten covering approximately 5.4%. The sequenced sample consisted of lung tumor tissue. The receptors come from a human donor with non-small cell lung cancer. Both conserved end residues are part of each CDR3. The D gene is left open where the match is weak. The listing skips clone size in some rows; elsewhere it reads once, few, many or a size class.

j_gene: TRBJ2-1; d_gene: NA; abundance: NA; v_gene: TRBV9; CDR3nt: TGTGCCAGCAGCGTAGGGTCACAATACGGTGAGCAGTTCTTC; CDR3aa: CASSVGSQYGEQFF
j_gene: TRBJ2-1; d_gene: TRBD2; abundance: NA; v_gene: TRBV12-5; CDR3nt: TGTGCTAGTGGTCTCCCAGAAGCGGGAGTCAATGAGCAGTTCTTC; CDR3aa: CASGLPEAGVNEQFF
j_gene: TRBJ1-3; d_gene: NA; abundance: NA; v_gene: TRBV30; CDR3nt: TGTGCCTCGACCACTGCTGTAACCTCTGGAAACACCATATATTTT; CDR3aa: CASTTAVTSGNTIYF
j_gene: TRBJ2-7; d_gene: TRBD2; abundance: once; v_gene: TRBV9; CDR3nt: TGTGCCAGCAGCTCGGGGGGGGAGATTCAGTACTTC; CDR3aa: CASSSGGEIQYF
j_gene: TRBJ2-7; d_gene: NA; abundance: NA; v_gene: TRBV4-1; CDR3nt: TGCGCCAGCAGCCAAGGGAAAGCGCCCTACGAGCAGTACTTC; CDR3aa: CASSQGKAPYEQYF
j_gene: TRBJ2-3; d_gene: NA; abundance: NA; v_gene: TRBV2; CDR3nt: TGTGCCAGCAGTGCGAACACAGATACGCAGTATTTT; CDR3aa: CASSANTDTQYF
j_gene: TRBJ2-7; d_gene: NA; abundance: NA; v_gene: TRBV29-1; CDR3nt: TGCAGCTTCTCGGGAGTCTTCGACGAGCAGTACTTC; CDR3aa: CSFSGVFDEQYF
j_gene: TRBJ1-1; d_gene: NA; abundance: few; v_gene: TRBV10-3; CDR3nt: TGTGCCATCAGTGCACAGAAGGGCACTGAAGCTTTCTTT; CDR3aa: CAISAQKGTEAFF
j_gene: TRBJ2-3; d_gene: NA; abundance: NA; v_gene: TRBV2; CDR3nt: TGTGCCAGCAGCGCCACAGCGTCCACAGATACGCAGTATTTT; CDR3aa: CASSATASTDTQYF
j_gene: TRBJ2-3; d_gene: TRBD2; abundance: NA; v_gene: TRBV4-2; CDR3nt: TGTGCCAGCAGCCACCCACCTAGCGGGAGCTTACTGTTCGTGAGCACAGATACGCAGTATTTT; CDR3aa: CASSHPPSGSLLFVSTDTQYF
j_gene: TRBJ2-6; d_gene: TRBD1; abundance: NA; v_gene: TRBV2; CDR3nt: TGTGCCAGCCTTTTGTGGGACAGGGGGTTTGGCGGGGCCAACGTCCTGACTTTC; CDR3aa: CASLLWDRGFGGANVLTF
j_gene: TRBJ2-7; d_gene: NA; abundance: NA; v_gene: TRBV18; CDR3nt: TGTGCCAGCTCACCTCAGCGCATCCACGAGCAGTACTTC; CDR3aa: CASSPQRIHEQYF
j_gene: TRBJ1-2; d_gene: TRBD1; abundance: medium-sized; v_gene: TRBV5-1; CDR3nt: TGCGCCAGCAGCACGGGACAGGGGTCCTATGGCTACACCTTC; CDR3aa: CASSTGQGSYGYTF
j_gene: TRBJ2-7; d_gene: TRBD2; abundance: NA; v_gene: TRBV28; CDR3nt: TGTGCCAGCACCAGGACTAGCGGGAGTGCCGAGCAGTACTTC; CDR3aa: CASTRTSGSAEQYF
j_gene: TRBJ2-1; d_gene: TRBD1; abundance: few; v_gene: TRBV5-6; CDR3nt: TGTGCCAGCAGCCACCTGGACAGGGGTTACAATGAGCAGTTCTTC; CDR3aa: CASSHLDRGYNEQFF
j_gene: TRBJ1-5; d_gene: TRBD1; abundance: NA; v_gene: TRBV14; CDR3nt: TGTGCCAGCTCCCGGACAGGGGATATGCAGCCCCAGCATTTT; CDR3aa: CASSRTGDMQPQHF
j_gene: TRBJ2-1; d_gene: TRBD2; abundance: NA; v_gene: TRBV30; CDR3nt: TGTGCCTGGACATCTAGCGGGAGGACCTACAATGAGCAGTTCTTC; CDR3aa: CAWTSSGRTYNEQFF
j_gene: TRBJ1-5; d_gene: NA; abundance: NA; v_gene: TRBV7-8; CDR3nt: TGTGCCAGCAGCCCCGGCGGCAATCAGCCCCAGCATTTT; CDR3aa: CASSPGGNQPQHF
j_gene: TRBJ2-7; d_gene: NA; abundance: NA; v_gene: TRBV27; CDR3nt: TGTGCCAGCAGTTACCTCCCAGGGGGGTCATACGAGCAGTACTTC; CDR3aa: CASSYLPGGSYEQYF
j_gene: TRBJ2-7; d_gene: NA; abundance: medium-sized; v_gene: TRBV5-6; CDR3nt: TGTGCCAGCAGCTTGAGAGGGCTCTCCTACGAGCAGTACTTC; CDR3aa: CASSLRGLSYEQYF
j_gene: TRBJ1-1; d_gene: NA; abundance: NA; v_gene: TRBV7-9; CDR3nt: TGTGCCAGCAGCTCGGTATGGGCGGAAAACACTGAAGCTTTCTTT; CDR3aa: CASSSVWAENTEAFF
j_gene: TRBJ1-3; d_gene: NA; abundance: NA; v_gene: TRBV6-1; CDR3nt: TGTGCCAGCAGTGAATATGGGTCCCACTCTGGAAACACCATATATTTT; CDR3aa: CASSEYGSHSGNTIYF
j_gene: TRBJ1-4; d_gene: TRBD1; abundance: NA; v_gene: TRBV5-4; CDR3nt: TGTGCCAGCAGCCCAGGTGGGACAGGGAGCGAAAAACTGTTTTTT; CDR3aa: CASSPGGTGSEKLFF
j_gene: TRBJ2-5; d_gene: NA; abundance: NA; v_gene: TRBV5-5; CDR3nt: TGTGCCAGCAGCCAGGGTGATGGGGAGACCCAGTACTTC; CDR3aa: CASSQGDGETQYF
j_gene: TRBJ1-1; d_gene: NA; abundance: few; v_gene: TRBV19; CDR3nt: TGTGCAAGTAGTCCCCTCCGGGACAACACTGAAGCTTTCTTT; CDR3aa: CASSPLRDNTEAFF
j_gene: TRBJ2-7; d_gene: NA; abundance: few; v_gene: TRBV5-1; CDR3nt: TGCGCCAGCAGCCAGGACTTGTTCTACGAGCAGTACTTC; CDR3aa: CASSQDLFYEQYF
j_gene: TRBJ2-3; d_gene: TRBD2; abundance: NA; v_gene: TRBV19; CDR3nt: TGTGCCAGTAGTCCAAAACCCGCCGGGACTAGCGGAGGTACGCAGTATTTT; CDR3aa: CASSPKPAGTSGGTQYF
j_gene: TRBJ1-4; d_gene: NA; abundance: medium-sized; v_gene: TRBV11-3; CDR3nt: TGTGCCAGCAGCTTAGGGTCTCGAAAACTGTTTTTT; CDR3aa: CASSLGSRKLFF
j_gene: TRBJ2-7; d_gene: NA; abundance: NA; v_gene: TRBV5-1; CDR3nt: TGCGCCAGCAGCTCCCAGTACGAGCAGTACTTC; CDR3aa: CASSSQYEQYF
j_gene: TRBJ1-1; d_gene: NA; abundance: few; v_gene: TRBV7-9; CDR3nt: TGTGCCAGCAGTCGTGAGCGAGGAGACACTGAAGCTTTCTTT; CDR3aa: CASSRERGDTEAFF
j_gene: TRBJ1-1; d_gene: NA; abundance: few; v_gene: TRBV7-2; CDR3nt: TGTGCCAGCAGCTTAGGGGTCAAAGTGGTCTTT; CDR3aa: CASSLGVKVVF
j_gene: TRBJ2-7; d_gene: TRBD2; abundance: NA; v_gene: TRBV2; CDR3nt: TGTGCCTCCAAAATGGAACTAGCGGTGTACGAGCAGTACTTC; CDR3aa: CASKMELAVYEQYF
j_gene: TRBJ1-4; d_gene: TRBD1; abundance: NA; v_gene: TRBV28; CDR3nt: TGTGCCAGCTGCTCTGGGACAGGGGTTGAAAAACTGTTTTTT; CDR3aa: CASCSGTGVEKLFF
j_gene: TRBJ2-7; d_gene: NA; abundance: NA; v_gene: TRBV6-5; CDR3nt: TGTGCCAGCAGTTTTTCACATTCGGGGATTCTTCTCGAGCAGTACTTC; CDR3aa: CASSFSHSGILLEQYF
j_gene: TRBJ2-3; d_gene: NA; abundance: once; v_gene: TRBV7-9; CDR3nt: TGTGCCAGCAGTCGAGGTGGCACAGATACGCAGTATTTT; CDR3aa: CASSRGGTDTQYF
j_gene: TRBJ1-1; d_gene: NA; abundance: NA; v_gene: TRBV11-3; CDR3nt: TGTGCCAGCAGCCCAGGAAGGGGAGTGAACACTGAAGCTTTCTTT; CDR3aa: CASSPGRGVNTEAFF
j_gene: TRBJ1-4; d_gene: NA; abundance: NA; v_gene: TRBV10-3; CDR3nt: TGTGCCATCAGTGAGTCTGGAGGGTACGAAAAACTGTTTTTT; CDR3aa: CAISESGGYEKLFF
j_gene: TRBJ2-1; d_gene: NA; abundance: NA; v_gene: TRBV4-1; CDR3nt: TGCGCCAGCAGCCAAGGGGCCTACAATGAGCAGTTCTTC; CDR3aa: CASSQGAYNEQFF
j_gene: TRBJ1-5; d_gene: NA; abundance: few; v_gene: TRBV13; CDR3nt: TGTGCCAGCAGCCGGACAGAAAACTATCAGCCCCAGCATTTT; CDR3aa: CASSRTENYQPQHF
j_gene: TRBJ2-7; d_gene: NA; abundance: NA; v_gene: TRBV6-6; CDR3nt: TGTGCCAGCAGTCCCTCGGACGCGTTCGTGGAGCAGTACTTC; CDR3aa: CASSPSDAFVEQYF
j_gene: TRBJ2-7; d_gene: TRBD1; abundance: NA; v_gene: TRBV2; CDR3nt: TGTGCCAGCCAACAGGGGGACGACGAGCAGTACTTC; CDR3aa: CASQQGDDEQYF
j_gene: TRBJ2-2; d_gene: TRBD2; abundance: NA; v_gene: TRBV9; CDR3nt: TGTGCCAGCAGCGTAGTGGTAGCGGGGGGGACCGGGGAGCTGTTTTTT; CDR3aa: CASSVVVAGGTGELFF
j_gene: TRBJ2-7; d_gene: NA; abundance: few; v_gene: TRBV7-6; CDR3nt: TGTGCCAGCAGCCCAGGCCGGGGGATAGGGTACGAGCAGTACTTC; CDR3aa: CASSPGRGIGYEQYF
j_gene: TRBJ2-7; d_gene: TRBD2; abundance: NA; v_gene: TRBV6-1; CDR3nt: TGTGCCAGCAGTGGGAAAGGGACTAGCGGGAGTGACGAGCAGTACTTC; CDR3aa: CASSGKGTSGSDEQYF
j_gene: TRBJ2-1; d_gene: TRBD1; abundance: NA; v_gene: TRBV7-2; CDR3nt: TGTGCCAGCAGCTTGGACAGGTCCGAGCAGTTCTTC; CDR3aa: CASSLDRSEQFF
j_gene: TRBJ2-7; d_gene: NA; abundance: once; v_gene: TRBV11-2; CDR3nt: TGTGCCAGCAGCTTGGTTCCGGGACGCAAGATATACGAGCAGTACTTC; CDR3aa: CASSLVPGRKIYEQYF
j_gene: TRBJ1-1; d_gene: NA; abundance: NA; v_gene: TRBV7-8; CDR3nt: TGTGCCAGCATCCTTAACTCGGTGAACACTGAAGCTTTCTTT; CDR3aa: CASILNSVNTEAFF
j_gene: TRBJ2-1; d_gene: NA; abundance: few; v_gene: TRBV11-2; CDR3nt: TGTGCCAGCAGCCTCCTAGTTTGGAGCTCCTACAATGAGCAGTTCTTC; CDR3aa: CASSLLVWSSYNEQFF
j_gene: TRBJ1-4; d_gene: TRBD1; abundance: NA; v_gene: TRBV27; CDR3nt: TGTGCCAGCAGTTCGAGGACAGGGCTGGGTGAAAAACTGTTTTTT; CDR3aa: CASSSRTGLGEKLFF
j_gene: TRBJ2-7; d_gene: TRBD1; abundance: NA; v_gene: TRBV10-3; CDR3nt: TGTGCCATCAGAGCTGGGGACAGGGTATCCTACGAGCAGTACTTC; CDR3aa: CAIRAGDRVSYEQYF
j_gene: TRBJ2-7; d_gene: TRBD2; abundance: few; v_gene: TRBV5-5; CDR3nt: TGTGCCAGCAGCTTGGCTCCGGCTAGCGGGTCCTACGAGCAGTACTTC; CDR3aa: CASSLAPASGSYEQYF
j_gene: TRBJ1-3; d_gene: TRBD1; abundance: medium-sized; v_gene: TRBV6-6; CDR3nt: TGTGCCAGCAGCCTAGGGGGCGGAAACACCATATATTTT; CDR3aa: CASSLGGGNTIYF